A single sample is the source of the 20 T cell receptor beta chains below, sequenced in a study of blood T cell repertoires in COVID-19. Produced via immunoSEQ multiplex PCR; TCRdb's table is partial and in-frame only. The sample records roughly 160,000 clones, roughly 84% being singletons. Sequencing was done on a sample of PBMCs or T cells enriched from blood (not recorded which). Source of these receptors: a man aged 55-75 years who had recovered from COVID-19.

This clone was observed a handful of times. This chain uses TRBV7-3 with TRBJ2-2; 10 bases fit TRBD2. The CDR3 runs 16 residues. CDR1 is SGHTA, CDR2 FQGTGA, per germline. J was trimmed by 3 bases and V by 1 base; bases with no gene match: 2. The CDR3 sequence: CASSLNLAGDTGELFF. The CDR3 DNA is TGTGCCAGCAGCTTAAATCTAGCGGGGGACACCGGGGAGCTGTTTTTT.

J is TRBJ1-4 and V is TRBV28, with 10 bases lining up with TRBD1. The CDR3 sequence is 16 residues long. Germline V gene sequence: CDR1 MDHEN, CDR2 SYDVKM. J gave up 6 bases and V 4 bases, and 8 bases lay outside the gene matches. The CDR3 region is CASSSSGGTGDEKLFF. DNA of the CDR3: TGTGCCAGCAGTTCAAGTGGGGGGACAGGGGATGAAAAACTGTTTTTT.

This chain joins TRBV30 and TRBJ2-3; D possibly corresponds to TRBD1 (6 bases). Between the trimmed V and J ends, which lost 2 bases and 2 bases, there was a span of 11 bases. Germline values: CDR1 GTSNPN, CDR2 SVGIG (reference sequence). The CDR3 has 14 amino acids. The DNA for the CDR3 is TGTGCCTGGAGTCTGGACAGAATCACAGATACGCAGTATTTT. It encodes CAWSLDRITDTQYF.

The chain couples TRBV5-4 to TRBJ2-1, with 8 positions matching TRBD2. The ends lost 4 bases at V and 7 bases at J; junction bases unmatched: 7. In germline, CDR1 is SGHNT, CDR2 YYREEE (reference sequence). This CDR3 has 14 residues. Here the CDR3 DNA reads TGTGCCAGCAGCAGCGGGGGTGACTATAATGAGCAGTTCTTC. Its protein product is CASSSGGDYNEQFF.

This chain connects TRBV11-2 to TRBJ2-7; weak D call: TRBD2 (5 bases). Germline values: CDR1 SGHAT, CDR2 FQNNGV. V gave up 4 bases and J gave up 7 bases, with 11 bases separating them. The length of the CDR3 is 12 residues. The CDR3 bases are TGTGCCAGCAGCTCTAGCCGGGTTGAGCAGTACTTC. Translated, it gives CASSSSRVEQYF.

The chain carries TRBV18 and TRBJ1-5; 9 positions agree with TRBD1. Germline-derived CDR1 and CDR2 are KGHSH and LQKENI. This CDR3 is built from 15 residues. J gave up 4 bases and V 6 bases, and 7 bases lay outside the gene matches. The CDR3 here is CASSPTGGPNQPQHF. As DNA, the CDR3 is TGTGCCAGCTCCCCAACAGGGGGCCCGAATCAGCCCCAGCATTTT.

The rearrangement joins TRBV18 to TRBJ1-2, with 9 bases aligning to TRBD1. From germline, CDR1 is KGHSH and CDR2 LQKENI. This CDR3 has 16 residues. Germline trimming cut 5 bases from V and 6 bases from J; bases unmatched to any gene: 13. Here the CDR3 reads CASSYRLPGQGHGYTF. The CDR3 DNA sequence: TGTGCCAGCTCATATCGACTACCGGGACAGGGACATGGCTACACCTTC.

This clone has a single count. The CDR3 here is CASSQGIPGYEQYF. CDR3 DNA: TGTGCCAGCAGCCAAGGTATCCCCGGGTACGAGCAGTACTTC. The chain is built from TRBV3-1 (or the pseudogene TRBV3-2) and TRBJ2-7; D ambiguous. This CDR3 region has 14 residues. The V gene's germline CDR1 is LGHDT and CDR2 YNNKEL (reference sequence). The V gene lost 1 base and the J gene lost 4 bases, with 11 bases spanning the gap.

This chain links TRBV20-1 with TRBJ1-6; possible D gene TRBD1, 6 bases. This CDR3 contains 13 residues. Deletions cut 3 bases from V and 10 bases from J, with 13 bases between. From germline, CDR1 is DFQATT and CDR2 SNEGSKA (reference sequence). DNA for the CDR3: TGCAGTGCTAGTATGGGGGGGCAATCACCCCTCCACTTT. Encoded protein: CSASMGGQSPLHF.

The V call is TRBV18, the J call TRBJ2-7; 11 bases are shared with TRBD2. The germline V gene encodes CDR1 KGHSH and CDR2 LQKENI. The CDR3 loop spans 16 amino acids. Losses at the gene ends were 2 bases for V and 0 bases for J; bases not matched to a gene: 3. This CDR3 is CASSPRLAGGSYEQYF. CDR3 nucleotides: TGTGCCAGCTCACCAAGGCTAGCGGGAGGCTCCTACGAGCAGTACTTC.

The V call is TRBV29-1, the J call TRBJ2-1, with TRBD1 matching 7 bases. V trimming: 0 bases; J trimming: 4 bases; junction bases outside the gene matches: 3. Per germline, CDR1 SQVTM and CDR2 ANQGSEA. The CDR3 is made up of 14 amino acids. The CDR3 reads CSVEELRGYNEQFF. The CDR3 DNA follows: TGCAGCGTTGAAGAGCTCAGGGGGTACAATGAGCAGTTCTTC.

The genes are TRBV25-1 and TRBJ1-2; D is perhaps TRBD1 (6 bases). Germline values: CDR1 MGHDK, CDR2 SYGVNS. The ends were cut back, 3 bases at V and 2 bases at J, with 13 bases in the middle. The CDR3 is 15 amino acids. The CDR3 nucleotides are TGTGCCAGCAGTGAGCCGACAGGAGCAAACTATGGCTACACCTTC. This codes for CASSEPTGANYGYTF.

The chain employs TRBV5-1 and TRBJ2-5, with 12 bases identical to TRBD2. The CDR3 runs 16 residues. V dropped 4 bases and J dropped 5; count of bases not matched to a gene: 9. Germline CDR1 and CDR2: SGHRS and YFSETQ. Written as DNA, the CDR3 is TGCGCCAGCAGCCGAGGACTAGCGGGGTGGGAGGAGACCCAGTACTTC. It codes for CASSRGLAGWEETQYF.

The DNA of the CDR3 is TGTGCCATCAGTGTAGGGGACCAAGAGACCCAGTACTTC. It encodes CAISVGDQETQYF. This chain uses TRBV10-3 with TRBJ2-5; possibly TRBD1 for D (5 bases). The CDR3 covers 13 residues. Looked up from germline, CDR1 is ENHRY and CDR2 is SYGVKD. Trimming removed 4 bases at V and 0 bases at J, with 6 bases between.

This clone occurred a few times. The chain employs TRBV6-1 and TRBJ2-7, with TRBD1 identical over 8 bases. The germline CDR1 and CDR2 sequences are MNHNS and SASEGT. The CDR3 loop spans 15 amino acids. The trim removed 1 base at V and 4 bases at J, leaving 6 bases unmatched. CDR3 amino acids: CASSEDRGAGYEQYF. CDR3 bases: TGTGCCAGCAGTGAAGACAGGGGGGCTGGGTACGAGCAGTACTTC.

This clone was recorded a few times. V usage is TRBV2 and J usage is TRBJ2-2, with D uncertain. The length of the CDR3 is 13 residues. Germline-derived CDR1 and CDR2 are SNHLY and FYNNEI. The V end was cut by 6 bases, the J end by 7 bases, with 12 bases between. CDR3 protein: CASRPVFNGELFF. The CDR3 DNA reads TGTGCCAGCAGGCCGGTTTTTAACGGGGAGCTGTTTTTT. The full variable domain, completed using reference TRBV2 and TRBJ2-2, is EPEVTQTPSHQVTQMGQEVILRCVPISNHLYFYWYRQILGQKVEFLVSFYNNEISEKSEIFDDQFSVERPDGSNFTLKIRSTKLEDSAMYFCASRPVFNGELFFGEGSRLTVL.

This clone was seen more than once but under ten times. The CDR3 nucleotides read TGTGCCAGCAGCGGTCGGACAGGGAACACTGAAGCTTTCTTT. It translates to CASSGRTGNTEAFF. V usage is TRBV5-4 and J usage is TRBJ1-1; 7 bases align to TRBD1. The CDR3 contains 14 residues. Per the germline V gene, CDR1 is SGHNT and CDR2 is YYREEE (reference sequence). V gave up 4 bases and J gave up 1 base; unmatched junction bases: 4.

The V gene is TRBV27, the J gene TRBJ2-3, with 10 bases lining up with TRBD2. V was pared by 2 bases and J by 5 bases, with 7 bases of the junction left unmatched. This CDR3 is built from 16 residues. Germline V gene lookup returns CDR1 MNHEY and CDR2 SMNVEV (reference sequence). CDR3 DNA: TGTGCCAGCAGTTTACTACAACTAGCGGGACTAGATACGCAGTATTTT. Protein: CASSLLQLAGLDTQYF.

The chain has TRBV6-4 and TRBJ2-3; maybe TRBD2 (6 bases). Germline CDR1 is MRHNA and CDR2 is SNTAGT. V was shortened by 0 bases and J by 7 bases, with 20 bases between the two germline ends. This CDR3 has 17 residues. DNA for the CDR3: TGTGCCAGCAGTGACTCAGGAGACCCCCTCCGGGGGAATACGCAGTATTTT. Translating it yields CASSDSGDPLRGNTQYF.

The chain employs TRBV10-3 and TRBJ1-2; D possibly corresponds to TRBD1 (6 bases). CDR3 length: 14 residues. The germline V gene encodes CDR1 ENHRY and CDR2 SYGVKD. Between the trimmed V and J ends, which lost 2 bases and 7 bases, there was a span of 14 bases. The CDR3 bases are TGTGCCATCAGTGAGGGGGGGGGCTTAAGTGGCTACACCTTC. Translation: CAISEGGGLSGYTF.